A selection of T cell receptor beta chains follows, all from one sample in a study of regulatory T cells in long-lasting Graves disease. TCRdb independently ran MiXCR on the multiplex PCR reads; one entry per CDR3 protein. Of some 340,000 distinct CDR3 sequences in the sample, 12% were seen once. The same sample was also used in a study of T cells in Graves' hyperthyroidism and ophthalmopathy.

Specimen: peripheral blood mononuclear cells (PBMCs), collected at new diagnosis, from a patient treated with antithyroid drugs. These receptors all come from a woman under 30 with Graves disease. Each CDR3 is given with its conserved first and last residue. D genes are given only for firm matches. The listing skips clone size in some rows; elsewhere it reads once, few, many or a size class.

v_call: TRBV29-1
clone_size: -
d_call: TRBD1
j_call: TRBJ1-2
cdr3_aa: CSVGVRDRGFYGYTF
cdr3_nt: TGCAGCGTTGGGGTCCGGGACAGGGGATTTTATGGCTACACCTTC

v_call: TRBV15
clone_size: few
d_call: -
j_call: TRBJ1-2
cdr3_aa: CATSAERGPAEGYTF
cdr3_nt: TGTGCCACCAGCGCGGAAAGGGGACCCGCGGAAGGCTACACCTTC

v_call: TRBV11-2
clone_size: many
d_call: -
j_call: TRBJ2-2
cdr3_aa: CASPPYQGSTGELFF
cdr3_nt: TGTGCCAGCCCGCCTTATCAGGGGTCCACCGGGGAGCTGTTTTTT

v_call: TRBV9
clone_size: many
d_call: -
j_call: TRBJ2-5
cdr3_aa: CASSASGGETQYF
cdr3_nt: TGTGCCAGCAGCGCTTCAGGCGGAGAGACCCAGTACTTC

v_call: TRBV10-3
clone_size: few
d_call: -
j_call: TRBJ1-2
cdr3_aa: CAIGIGINYGYTF
cdr3_nt: TGTGCCATCGGGATTGGCATTAACTATGGCTACACCTTC

v_call: TRBV20-1
clone_size: many
d_call: -
j_call: TRBJ1-1
cdr3_aa: CSARLVITEAFF
cdr3_nt: TGCAGTGCTAGGCTCGTCATTACTGAAGCTTTCTTT

v_call: TRBV11-2
clone_size: many
d_call: -
j_call: TRBJ2-7
cdr3_aa: CASSLPSYEQYF
cdr3_nt: TGTGCCAGCAGCCTACCCTCCTACGAGCAGTACTTC

v_call: TRBV7-2
clone_size: many
d_call: -
j_call: TRBJ2-7
cdr3_aa: CASRITYEQYF
cdr3_nt: TGTGCCAGCAGGATAACATACGAGCAGTACTTC

v_call: TRBV4-1
clone_size: -
d_call: -
j_call: TRBJ1-2
cdr3_aa: CASSQDEATWDPYIF
cdr3_nt: TGCGCCAGCAGCCAAGATGAGGCCACCTGGGACCCTTACATCTTC

v_call: TRBV27
clone_size: few
d_call: -
j_call: TRBJ1-6
cdr3_aa: CASSSLYSPLHF
cdr3_nt: TGTGCCAGCAGTTCCCTATATTCACCCCTCCACTTT

v_call: TRBV6-5
clone_size: many
d_call: -
j_call: TRBJ1-1
cdr3_aa: CASSYSRQNTEAFF
cdr3_nt: TGTGCCAGCAGTTACTCGAGGCAGAACACTGAAGCTTTCTTT

v_call: TRBV28
clone_size: -
d_call: -
j_call: TRBJ1-1
cdr3_aa: CASSTQGSSEAFF
cdr3_nt: TGTGCCAGCAGTACCCAGGGCTCATCTGAAGCTTTCTTT

v_call: TRBV12-3/TRBV12-4
clone_size: -
d_call: -
j_call: TRBJ2-2
cdr3_aa: CASSLESWTGELFF
cdr3_nt: TGTGCCAGCAGTTTAGAATCCTGGACCGGGGAGCTGTTTTTT

v_call: TRBV11-2
clone_size: many
d_call: TRBD2
j_call: TRBJ2-1
cdr3_aa: CASSSRFAGGLNEQFF
cdr3_nt: TGTGCCAGCAGCTCTAGATTCGCGGGGGGGCTGAATGAGCAGTTCTTC

v_call: TRBV28
clone_size: many
d_call: TRBD2
j_call: TRBJ2-7
cdr3_aa: CASSLPSGRAGDYEQYF
cdr3_nt: TGTGCCAGCAGTTTACCTAGCGGGAGGGCCGGAGACTACGAGCAGTACTTC

v_call: TRBV11-2
clone_size: many
d_call: -
j_call: TRBJ1-6
cdr3_aa: CASSPILNRSPLHF
cdr3_nt: TGTGCCAGCAGCCCGATATTGAACAGGTCACCCCTCCACTTT

v_call: TRBV7-6
clone_size: -
d_call: -
j_call: TRBJ1-1
cdr3_aa: CASSSTTRYAEAFF
cdr3_nt: TGTGCCAGCAGCTCGACAACTAGGTACGCTGAAGCTTTCTTT

v_call: TRBV20-1
clone_size: many
d_call: TRBD1
j_call: TRBJ1-1
cdr3_aa: CSVRQGENTEAFF
cdr3_nt: TGCAGTGTTCGACAGGGGGAGAACACTGAAGCTTTCTTT